This T cell receptor (beta chain) was identified during a study of OX40 agonist ivuxolimab in advanced cancers. Whole-study findings and limits: Expanded clones were, on average, more numerous among CD8+ T cells than CD4+.

The CDR3 is 13 residues long. Germline V gene data show CDR1 as SNHLY and CDR2 as FYNNEI. With V trimmed by 6 bases and J by 5 bases, 3 bases remained unmatched. Clones were read by immunoSEQ multiplex PCR, and TCRdb kept only the in-frame ones, dropping some. The data contain some 80,000 clones, more than 80% of them singletons. This clone occurred once. The antigen remains undetermined. The input for sequencing was CD4+ or CD8+ T cells sorted from blood, taken in a trial of the OX40 agonist ivuxolimab. The TCR comes from an adult with an advanced solid tumor such as melanoma, head and neck, liver or kidney cancer. This sequence joins TRBV2 and TRBJ1-5; 8 nucleotides align to TRBD1. The CDR3 DNA is TGTGCCAGCAGCGGACAGGGCTATCAGCCCCAGCATTTT. This translates into CASSGQGYQPQHF.